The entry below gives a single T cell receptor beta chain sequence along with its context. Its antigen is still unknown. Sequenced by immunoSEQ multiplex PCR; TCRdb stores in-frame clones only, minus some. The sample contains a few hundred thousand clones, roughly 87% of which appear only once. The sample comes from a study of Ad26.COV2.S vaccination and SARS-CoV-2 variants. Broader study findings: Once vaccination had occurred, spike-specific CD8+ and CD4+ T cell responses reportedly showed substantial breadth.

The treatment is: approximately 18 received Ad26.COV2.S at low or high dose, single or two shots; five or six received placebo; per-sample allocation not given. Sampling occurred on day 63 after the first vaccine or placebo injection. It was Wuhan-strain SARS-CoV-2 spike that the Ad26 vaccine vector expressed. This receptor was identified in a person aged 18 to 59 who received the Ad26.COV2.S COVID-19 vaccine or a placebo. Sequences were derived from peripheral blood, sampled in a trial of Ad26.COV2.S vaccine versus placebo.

As DNA, the CDR3 is TGCGCCAGCAGCCACCGGGAGGGGGGAAGCGGGGAGCTGTTTTTT. Amino acid sequence: CASSHREGGSGELFF. This chain connects TRBV4-1 to TRBJ2-2; 8 bases are a match to TRBD2. Germline CDR1 is MGHRA and CDR2 is YSYEKL. The CDR3 runs 15 residues. V gave up 3 bases and J gave up 7 bases; unmatched junction bases: 7.